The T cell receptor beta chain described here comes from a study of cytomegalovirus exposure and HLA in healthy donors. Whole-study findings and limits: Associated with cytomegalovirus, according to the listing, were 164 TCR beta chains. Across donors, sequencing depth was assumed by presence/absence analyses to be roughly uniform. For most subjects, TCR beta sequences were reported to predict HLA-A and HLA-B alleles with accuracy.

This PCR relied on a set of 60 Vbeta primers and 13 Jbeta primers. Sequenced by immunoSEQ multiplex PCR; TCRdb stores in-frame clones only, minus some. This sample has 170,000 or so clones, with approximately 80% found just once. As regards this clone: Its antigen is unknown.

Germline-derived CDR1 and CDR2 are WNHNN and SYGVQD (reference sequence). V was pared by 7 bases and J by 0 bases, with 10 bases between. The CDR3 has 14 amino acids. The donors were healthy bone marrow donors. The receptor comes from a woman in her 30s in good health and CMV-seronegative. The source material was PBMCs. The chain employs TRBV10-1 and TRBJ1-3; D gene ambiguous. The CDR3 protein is CASMSSRSGNTIYF. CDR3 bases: TGCGCCAGCATGTCAAGCCGCTCTGGAAACACCATATATTTT.